This entry concerns a single TCR beta chain. The germline V and J ends were trimmed by 4 bases and 4 bases, with 14 bases remaining between them. Germline CDR1 reads MDHEN; CDR2 reads SYDVKM. The CDR3 sequence is 14 residues long. The data were taken from a study of shared clonotypes between healthy human individuals. TCRdb's copy holds only in-frame clones and misses some; the assay was immunoSEQ multiplex PCR. The data hold more than 550,000 clones, with approximately 90% observed a single time. CD45RO-negative, CCR7-selected cells formed the naive CD8 fraction, which excluded terminally differentiated effector memory CD45RA+ cells.

This clonotype was sampled from a man under 40 in good health. The sequencing input was naive CD8+ T cells sorted from blood. The gene calls are TRBV28 and TRBJ2-7; tentatively, D is TRBD1 (6 bases). The CDR3 reads CASSYGTLLYEQYF. The CDR3 DNA sequence: TGTGCCAGCAGTTACGGGACACTCCTTTACGAGCAGTACTTC. The full variable domain, completed using reference TRBV28 and TRBJ2-7, is DVKVTQSSRYLVKRTGEKVFLECVQDMDHENMFWYRQDPGLGLRLIYFSYDVKMKEKGDIPEGYSVSREKKERFSLILESASTNQTSMYLCASSYGTLLYEQYFGPGTRLTVT.